Included here is one T cell receptor (beta chain) sequence, with context. Antigen specificity is unknown. The CDR3 length is 15 residues. Between the trimmed V and J ends, which lost 4 bases and 6 bases, there was a span of 14 bases. Germline CDR1 SGHRS, CDR2 YFSETQ. Here immunoSEQ multiplex PCR was the method, and the copy in TCRdb shows in-frame clones only, minus some. The repertoire holds over a million clones, about 75% seen once, with approximately 1.3% in the top ten. The CD4+ fraction was divided into a CD45RA+ naive subset and a CD45RA-negative memory subset. This entry belongs to a study of shared clonotypes between healthy human individuals. Study results and caveats: The small donor group covered limited genetic and exposure diversity. Sorted-subset samples were not fully sequenced, rarefaction indicated.

The sequenced sample was memory CD4+ T cells sorted from blood. This sample's subset: CD45RA-negative fraction. This clonotype was obtained from a man aged 18 to 35 in good health. V gene TRBV5-1 combines with J gene TRBJ1-6, with D unclear. The CDR3 coding sequence is TGCGCCAGCAGCCCGGAACAGCTACTTAATTCACCCCTCCACTTT. This codes for CASSPEQLLNSPLHF.